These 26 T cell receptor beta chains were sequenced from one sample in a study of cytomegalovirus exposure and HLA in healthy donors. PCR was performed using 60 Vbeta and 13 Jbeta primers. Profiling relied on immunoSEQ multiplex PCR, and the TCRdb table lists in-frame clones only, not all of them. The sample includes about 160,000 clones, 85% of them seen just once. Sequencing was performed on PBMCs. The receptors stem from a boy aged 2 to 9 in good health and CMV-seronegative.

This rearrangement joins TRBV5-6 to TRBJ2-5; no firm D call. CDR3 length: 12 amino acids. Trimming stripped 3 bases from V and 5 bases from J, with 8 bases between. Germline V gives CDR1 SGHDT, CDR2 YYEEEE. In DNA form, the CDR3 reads TGTGCCAGCAGCTCTCCGGAGGAGACCCAGTACTTC. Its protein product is CASSSPEETQYF.

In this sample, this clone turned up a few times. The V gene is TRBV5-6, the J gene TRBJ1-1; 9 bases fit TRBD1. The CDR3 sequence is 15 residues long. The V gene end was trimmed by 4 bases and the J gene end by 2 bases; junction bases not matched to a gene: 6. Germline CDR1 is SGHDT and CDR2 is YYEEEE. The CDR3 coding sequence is TGTGCCAGCAGCCTACTACAGGGGGCCAACACTGAAGCTTTCTTT. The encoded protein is CASSLLQGANTEAFF.

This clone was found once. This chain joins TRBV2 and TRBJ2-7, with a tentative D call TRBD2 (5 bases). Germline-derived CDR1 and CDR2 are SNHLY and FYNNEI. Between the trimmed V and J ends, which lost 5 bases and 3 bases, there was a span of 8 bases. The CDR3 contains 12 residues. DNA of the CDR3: TGTGCCAGCAGTCGAGGGAGCTACGAGCAGTACTTC. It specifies CASSRGSYEQYF.

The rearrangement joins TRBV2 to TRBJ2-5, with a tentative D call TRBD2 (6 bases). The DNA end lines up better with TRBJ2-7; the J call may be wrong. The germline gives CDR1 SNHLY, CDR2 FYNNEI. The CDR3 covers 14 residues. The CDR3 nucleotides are TGTGCCAGCACCTCCCACCCGGCTAGCGACGAGCAGTACTTC. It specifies CASTSHPASDEQYF.

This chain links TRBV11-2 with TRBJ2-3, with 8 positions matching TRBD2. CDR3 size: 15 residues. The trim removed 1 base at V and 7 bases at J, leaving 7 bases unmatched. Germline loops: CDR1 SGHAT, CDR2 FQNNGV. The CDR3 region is CASSLAGGPRHTQYF. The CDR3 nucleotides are TGTGCCAGCAGCTTAGCGGGAGGGCCACGGCATACGCAGTATTTT.

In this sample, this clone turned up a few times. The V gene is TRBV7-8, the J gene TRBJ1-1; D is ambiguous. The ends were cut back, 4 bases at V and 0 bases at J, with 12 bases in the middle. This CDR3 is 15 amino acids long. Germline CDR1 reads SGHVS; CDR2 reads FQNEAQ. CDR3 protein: CASSSYVDMNTEAFF. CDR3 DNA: TGTGCCAGCAGCTCCTACGTAGACATGAACACTGAAGCTTTCTTT.

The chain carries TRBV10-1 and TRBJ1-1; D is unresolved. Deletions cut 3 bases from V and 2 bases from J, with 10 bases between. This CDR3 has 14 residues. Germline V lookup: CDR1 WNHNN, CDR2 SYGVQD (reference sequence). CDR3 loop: CASSEQQRNTEAFF. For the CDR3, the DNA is TGCGCCAGCAGTGAACAACAGAGAAACACTGAAGCTTTCTTT.

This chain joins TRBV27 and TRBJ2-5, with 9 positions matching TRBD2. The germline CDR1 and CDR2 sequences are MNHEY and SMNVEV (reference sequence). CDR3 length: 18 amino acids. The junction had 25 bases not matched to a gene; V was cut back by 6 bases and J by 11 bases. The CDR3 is CASRPPGGRVAGAGEQYF. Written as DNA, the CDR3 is TGTGCCAGCAGGCCCCCAGGCGGGCGGGTAGCGGGAGCAGGGGAGCAGTACTTC.

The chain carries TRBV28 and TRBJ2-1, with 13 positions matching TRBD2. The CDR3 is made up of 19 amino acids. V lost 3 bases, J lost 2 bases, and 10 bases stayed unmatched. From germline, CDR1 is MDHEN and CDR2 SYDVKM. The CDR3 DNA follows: TGTGCCAGCAGTTTGATCCGAACTAGCGGGGGGGTAACCTACAATGAGCAGTTCTTC. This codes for CASSLIRTSGGVTYNEQFF.

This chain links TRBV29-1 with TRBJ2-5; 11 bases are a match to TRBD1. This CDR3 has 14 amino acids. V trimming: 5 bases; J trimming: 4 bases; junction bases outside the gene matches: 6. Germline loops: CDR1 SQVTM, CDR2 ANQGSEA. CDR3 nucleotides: TGCAGCGTTCCGGGACAGGGGGATTCAGAGACCCAGTACTTC. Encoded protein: CSVPGQGDSETQYF.

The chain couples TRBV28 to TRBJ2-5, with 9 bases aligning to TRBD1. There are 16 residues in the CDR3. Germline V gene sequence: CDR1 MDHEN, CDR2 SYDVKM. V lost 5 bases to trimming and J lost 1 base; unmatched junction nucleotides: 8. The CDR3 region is CASSEGNRGLQETQYF. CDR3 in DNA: TGTGCCAGCAGTGAAGGGAACAGGGGGCTCCAAGAGACCCAGTACTTC.

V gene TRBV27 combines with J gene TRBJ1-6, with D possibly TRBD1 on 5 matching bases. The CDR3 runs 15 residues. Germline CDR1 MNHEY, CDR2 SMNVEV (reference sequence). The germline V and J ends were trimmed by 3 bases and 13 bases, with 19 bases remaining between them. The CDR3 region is CASSFVMGGSSPLHF. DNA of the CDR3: TGTGCCAGCAGTTTTGTTATGGGGGGGTCCTCTCCCCTCCACTTT.

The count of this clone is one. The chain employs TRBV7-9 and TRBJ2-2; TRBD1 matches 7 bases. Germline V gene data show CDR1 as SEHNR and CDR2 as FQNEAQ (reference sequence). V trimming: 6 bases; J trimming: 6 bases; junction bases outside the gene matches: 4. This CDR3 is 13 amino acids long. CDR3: CASRDRAAGELFF. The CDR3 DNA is TGTGCCAGCAGAGACAGGGCGGCCGGGGAGCTGTTTTTT.

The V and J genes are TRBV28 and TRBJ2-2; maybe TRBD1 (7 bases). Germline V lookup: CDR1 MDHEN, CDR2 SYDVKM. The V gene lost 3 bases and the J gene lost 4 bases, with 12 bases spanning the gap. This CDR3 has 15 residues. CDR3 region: CASSFGQGGTGELFF. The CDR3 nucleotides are TGTGCCAGCAGTTTTGGGCAGGGGGGCACCGGGGAGCTGTTTTTT.

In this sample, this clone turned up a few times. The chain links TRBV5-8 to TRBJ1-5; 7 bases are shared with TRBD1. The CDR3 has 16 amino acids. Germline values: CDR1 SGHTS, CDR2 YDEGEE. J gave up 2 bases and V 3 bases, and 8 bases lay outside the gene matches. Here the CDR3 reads CASSSQTGRRNQPQHF. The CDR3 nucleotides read TGTGCCAGCAGCTCCCAGACAGGGCGGCGCAATCAGCCCCAGCATTTT.

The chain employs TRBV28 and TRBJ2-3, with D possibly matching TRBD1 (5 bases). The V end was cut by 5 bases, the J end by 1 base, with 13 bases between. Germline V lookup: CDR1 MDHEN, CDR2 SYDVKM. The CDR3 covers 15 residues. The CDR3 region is CASSTRTRGTDTQYF. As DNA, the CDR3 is TGTGCCAGCAGTACCCGGACAAGGGGCACAGATACGCAGTATTTT.

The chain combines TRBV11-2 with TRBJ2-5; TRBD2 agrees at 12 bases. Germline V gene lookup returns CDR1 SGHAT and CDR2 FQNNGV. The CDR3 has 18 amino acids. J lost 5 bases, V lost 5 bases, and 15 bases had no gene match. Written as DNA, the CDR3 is TGTGCCAGCAGCACCGCGGTACTAGCGGGGGGCCAAAGGGAGACCCAGTACTTC. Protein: CASSTAVLAGGQRETQYF.

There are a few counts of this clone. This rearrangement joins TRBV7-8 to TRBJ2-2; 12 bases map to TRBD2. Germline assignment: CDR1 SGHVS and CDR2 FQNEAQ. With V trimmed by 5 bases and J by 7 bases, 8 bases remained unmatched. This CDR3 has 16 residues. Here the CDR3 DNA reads TGTGCCAGCAGCCCCGCCGGACTAGCGGGAAGCGGGGAGCTGTTTTTT. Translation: CASSPAGLAGSGELFF.

The CDR3 nucleotides read TGTGCCAGCAGCTTTAGGACAGACTTTAACTATGGCTACACCTTC. It is translated as CASSFRTDFNYGYTF. This chain joins TRBV6-6 and TRBJ1-2; D may be TRBD1 (6 bases). V lost 6 bases and J lost 1, with 15 bases in between. This CDR3 is built from 15 residues. Per the germline V gene, CDR1 is MNHNY and CDR2 is SVGAGI (reference sequence).

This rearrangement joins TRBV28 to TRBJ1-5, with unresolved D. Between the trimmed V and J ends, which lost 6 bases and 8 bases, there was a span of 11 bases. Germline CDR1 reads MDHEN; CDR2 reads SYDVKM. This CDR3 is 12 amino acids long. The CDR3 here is CASRQVSEPQHF. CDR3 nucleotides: TGTGCCAGCAGGCAGGTCTCGGAGCCCCAGCATTTT.

CDR3 loop: CASSFGDSGANVLTF. DNA of the CDR3: TGTGCCAGCAGCTTCGGGGACTCTGGGGCCAACGTCCTGACTTTC. This rearrangement joins TRBV5-4 to TRBJ2-6; D perhaps matches TRBD2 (5 bases). CDR3 length: 15 amino acids. V was pared by 2 bases and J by 0 bases, with 6 bases between. The germline V gene has CDR1 SGHNT and CDR2 YYREEE (reference sequence).

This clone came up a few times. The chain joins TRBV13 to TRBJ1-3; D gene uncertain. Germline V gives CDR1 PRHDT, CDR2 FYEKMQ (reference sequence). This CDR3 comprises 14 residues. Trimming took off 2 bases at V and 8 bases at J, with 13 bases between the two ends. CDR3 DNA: TGTGCCAGCAGCTTATGGGAGGAAGAAGACACCATATATTTT. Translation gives CASSLWEEEDTIYF.

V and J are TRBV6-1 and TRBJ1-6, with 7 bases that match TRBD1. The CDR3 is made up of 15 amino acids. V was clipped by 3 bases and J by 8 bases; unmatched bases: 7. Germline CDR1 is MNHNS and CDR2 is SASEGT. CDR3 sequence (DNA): TGTGCCAGCAGTGAGGGCGGGCAGGGGGATTCACCCCTCCACTTT. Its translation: CASSEGGQGDSPLHF.

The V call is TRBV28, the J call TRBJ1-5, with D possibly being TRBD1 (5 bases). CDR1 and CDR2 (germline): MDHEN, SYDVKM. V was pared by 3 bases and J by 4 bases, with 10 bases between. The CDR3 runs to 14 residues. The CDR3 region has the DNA TGTGCCAGCAGTTTTGGGGGGTTAAATCAGCCCCAGCATTTT. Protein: CASSFGGLNQPQHF.

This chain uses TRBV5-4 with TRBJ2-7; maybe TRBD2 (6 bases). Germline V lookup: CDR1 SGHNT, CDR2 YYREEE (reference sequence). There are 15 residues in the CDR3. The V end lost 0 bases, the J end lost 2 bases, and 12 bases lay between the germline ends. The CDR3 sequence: CASSLAGTGAYEQYF. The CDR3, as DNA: TGTGCCAGCAGCTTGGCGGGGACGGGGGCCTACGAGCAGTACTTC.

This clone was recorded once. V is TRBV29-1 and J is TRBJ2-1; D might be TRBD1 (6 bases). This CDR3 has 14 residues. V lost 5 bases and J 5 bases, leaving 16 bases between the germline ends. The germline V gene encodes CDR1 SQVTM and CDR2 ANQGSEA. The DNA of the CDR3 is TGCAGCGTTCTTCCCCAGGGGCCAAACAATGAGCAGTTCTTC. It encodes CSVLPQGPNNEQFF.